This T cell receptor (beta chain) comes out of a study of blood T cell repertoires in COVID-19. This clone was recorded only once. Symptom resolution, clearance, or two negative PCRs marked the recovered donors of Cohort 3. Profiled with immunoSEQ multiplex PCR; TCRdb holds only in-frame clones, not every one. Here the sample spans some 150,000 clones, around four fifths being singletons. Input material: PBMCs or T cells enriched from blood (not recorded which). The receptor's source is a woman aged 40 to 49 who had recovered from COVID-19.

CDR3 DNA sequence: TGTGCCAGCACTTACCTGGGACAGCGGGACACCGGGGAGCTGTTTTTT. As protein: CASTYLGQRDTGELFF. The rearrangement links TRBV2 to TRBJ2-2; D might be TRBD1 (7 bases). Germline V gives CDR1 SNHLY, CDR2 FYNNEI. The CDR3 has 16 amino acids. V was cut by 7 bases and J by 3 bases, with 18 bases left in between. The whole variable domain, filled in from reference TRBV2 and TRBJ2-2, reads EPEVTQTPSHQVTQMGQEVILRCVPISNHLYFYWYRQILGQKVEFLVSFYNNEISEKSEIFDDQFSVERPDGSNFTLKIRSTKLEDSAMYFCASTYLGQRDTGELFFGEGSRLTVL.